The 22 T cell receptor beta chains below all came from one sample that was sequenced in a study of blood T cell repertoires in COVID-19. Libraries were prepared by immunoSEQ multiplex PCR; TCRdb keeps only in-frame clonotypes and omits some of them. Of 250,000 or so clones in the sample, roughly four fifths were seen once. Material: PBMCs or T cells enriched from blood (not recorded which). The receptors were gathered from a man aged 45-60 years who had recovered from COVID-19.

The chain joins TRBV3-1 (or the pseudogene TRBV3-2) to TRBJ1-6; 10 bases line up with TRBD1. V gave up 5 bases and J gave up 10 bases; unmatched junction bases: 5. Looked up from germline, CDR1 is LGHDT and CDR2 is YNNKEL (reference sequence). The CDR3 spans 14 residues. CDR3 sequence reads: CASSATGGRSPLHF. For the CDR3, the DNA is TGTGCCAGCAGCGCGACAGGGGGCCGATCACCCCTCCACTTT.

The rearrangement uses TRBV3-1 (or the pseudogene TRBV3-2) and TRBJ2-7, with 14 bases that match TRBD2. V was pared by 2 bases and J by 2 bases, with 2 bases of the junction left unmatched. The CDR3 loop spans 16 amino acids. Germline lookup yields CDR1 LGHDT and CDR2 YNNKEL (reference sequence). As DNA, the CDR3 is TGTGCCAGCAGCCAACCGACTAGCGGGAGGGCCTACGAGCAGTACTTC. This sequence encodes CASSQPTSGRAYEQYF.

This chain's CDR3 is CASSPDRGGQPQHF. In DNA, the CDR3 is TGTGCCAGCTCACCTGACAGGGGCGGTCAGCCCCAGCATTTT. The J gene is TRBJ1-5, the V gene TRBV18; 8 bases match TRBD1. This CDR3 is 14 amino acids long. Germline values: CDR1 KGHSH, CDR2 LQKENI. With 3 bases clipped from V and 6 bases from J, the junction kept 4 bases outside the gene matches.

This chain joins TRBV7-2 and TRBJ2-1; no reliable D call. Germline CDR1 and CDR2: SGHTA and FQGNSA. This CDR3 has 11 amino acids. Trimming removed 8 bases at V and 8 bases at J, with 10 bases between. CDR3 DNA sequence: TGTGCCAGCCGCGGATTGGATGAGCAGTTCTTC. The encoded protein is CASRGLDEQFF.

Notes on this clone: It is unclear where the CDR3 begins or ends on the DNA, so no DNA is shown, and the CDR3 is as TCRdb lists it. The rearrangement joins TRBV9 to TRBJ1-2; the table's TRBD1 call for D was not verified on the DNA. The CDR3 is made up of 12 amino acids, end residues included. Germline V gene lookup returns CDR1 SGDLS and CDR2 YYNGEE. This CDR3 reads CASSVGQGSSTF.

The rearrangement joins TRBV19 to TRBJ2-1; 9 bases line up with TRBD2. Germline V CDR1 and CDR2: LNHDA, SQIVND (reference sequence). Trimming at V came to 1 base and at J to 1 base, leaving 8 bases not matched to a gene. The CDR3 is made up of 18 amino acids. CDR3 in amino acids: CASSIASAGGPSYNEQFF. CDR3 sequence (DNA): TGTGCCAGTAGTATAGCTTCGGCGGGAGGGCCTTCCTACAATGAGCAGTTCTTC.

The V gene is TRBV19, the J gene TRBJ1-1; D gene unclear. CDR1 and CDR2 (germline): LNHDA, SQIVND (reference sequence). This CDR3 has 12 residues. V was cut by 5 bases and J by 11 bases, with 15 bases left in between. The CDR3 spells CASSPWRTAAFF. CDR3 in DNA: TGTGCCAGTAGTCCTTGGAGGACTGCCGCTTTCTTT.

The gene calls are TRBV12-5 and TRBJ1-1; 8 bases map to TRBD1. Germline CDR1 is LGHNT and CDR2 is FRNRAP. V lost 4 bases and J lost 0; bases outside the gene matches: 4. This CDR3 contains 15 residues. The CDR3 DNA sequence: TGTGCTAGTGGTTCCCCGACAGGGGTGAACACTGAAGCTTTCTTT. Amino acid sequence: CASGSPTGVNTEAFF.

J is TRBJ1-1 and V is TRBV9, with D perhaps TRBD1 (5 bases). The germline gives CDR1 SGDLS, CDR2 YYNGEE. Between the trimmed V and J ends, which lost 2 bases and 1 base, there was a span of 9 bases. There are 14 residues in the CDR3. CDR3 region: CASSVLQENTEAFF. DNA for the CDR3: TGTGCCAGCAGCGTTTTACAGGAGAACACTGAAGCTTTCTTT.

This clone was detected only once. This chain joins TRBV12-3 or TRBV12-4 and TRBJ2-1; a possible D gene is TRBD2 (5 bases). The V gene lost 3 bases and the J gene lost 10 bases, with 10 bases spanning the gap. This CDR3 region has 12 residues. CDR3 in amino acids: CASSFSLGEQFF. The DNA of the CDR3 is TGTGCCAGCAGTTTCTCACTAGGGGAGCAGTTCTTC.

CDR3 region: CASSQGPSGGYTF. CDR3 DNA sequence: TGTGCCAGCAGCCAAGGCCCCTCGGGGGGCTACACCTTC. V gene TRBV14 combines with J gene TRBJ1-2, with unresolved D. The ends were cut back, 1 base at V and 8 bases at J, with 11 bases in the middle. CDR1 SGHDN and CDR2 FVKESK come from the germline V gene. The CDR3 is made up of 13 amino acids.

This clone turned up a few times. V is TRBV5-1 and J is TRBJ1-6, with D tentatively TRBD1 (5 bases). The V and J ends lost 3 bases and 10 bases respectively, with 17 bases between them. The CDR3 loop spans 15 amino acids. The germline CDR1 and CDR2 sequences are SGHRS and YFSETQ. Here the CDR3 reads CASSSDSLDRSPLHF. CDR3 bases: TGCGCCAGCAGCTCCGACAGCTTGGATCGATCACCCCTCCACTTT.

This clone was seen just once. The chain couples TRBV7-9 to TRBJ2-7, with a possible D match to TRBD1 (5 bases). The germline gives CDR1 SEHNR, CDR2 FQNEAQ (reference sequence). The germline V and J ends were trimmed by 5 bases and 6 bases, with 11 bases remaining between them. This CDR3 is built from 12 residues. The CDR3 is CASSPTGGEQYF. The CDR3 bases are TGTGCCAGCAGCCCAACAGGTGGCGAGCAGTACTTC.

The chain combines TRBV7-9 with TRBJ2-7; TRBD1 matches 8 bases. Germline assignment: CDR1 SEHNR and CDR2 FQNEAQ (reference sequence). The CDR3 loop spans 15 amino acids. J was trimmed by 2 bases and V by 5 bases; bases with no gene match: 8. CDR3 region: CASSRQGAIAYEQYF. For the CDR3, the DNA is TGTGCCAGCAGCCGCCAGGGGGCGATTGCCTACGAGCAGTACTTC. Using reference TRBV7-9 and TRBJ2-7 for the parts outside the CDR3, the full variable domain is DTGVSQNPRHKITKRGQNVTFRCDPISEHNRLYWYRQTLGQGPEFLTYFQNEAQLEKSRLLSDRFSAERPKGSFSTLEIQRTEQGDSAMYLCASSRQGAIAYEQYFGPGTRLTVT.

This clone was picked up one time. This rearrangement joins TRBV6-4 to TRBJ2-3; 8 bases line up with TRBD2. Germline V gene lookup returns CDR1 MRHNA and CDR2 SNTAGT. CDR3 length: 15 amino acids. V was pared by 5 bases and J by 0 bases, with 4 bases of the junction left unmatched. The CDR3: CASSYSGTSTDTQYF. CDR3 coding DNA: TGTGCCAGCAGTTATAGCGGGACCAGCACAGATACGCAGTATTTT.

The V and J genes are TRBV5-5 and TRBJ1-6; 7 nucleotides line up with TRBD1. The ends lost 2 bases at V and 3 bases at J; junction bases unmatched: 5. The CDR3 length is 16 residues. The germline V gene encodes CDR1 SGHKS and CDR2 YYEKEE (reference sequence). CDR3 region: CASSFTGAIYNSPLHF. The DNA for the CDR3 is TGTGCCAGCAGCTTTACAGGGGCGATCTATAATTCACCCCTCCACTTT.

V usage is TRBV5-1 and J usage is TRBJ1-2, with 8 nucleotides matching TRBD1. Germline V gene data show CDR1 as SGHRS and CDR2 as YFSETQ. J lost 5 bases, V lost 4 bases, and 4 bases had no gene match. The length of the CDR3 is 13 residues. In DNA, the CDR3 is TGCGCCAGCAGCGTAACAGGGGGATATGGCTACACCTTC. Protein product: CASSVTGGYGYTF.

This chain links TRBV9 with TRBJ2-1; TRBD2 matches at 9 bases. V lost 4 bases, J lost 0 bases, and 8 bases stayed unmatched. This CDR3 has 17 residues. Germline assignment: CDR1 SGDLS and CDR2 YYNGEE. CDR3 sequence reads: CASSQRVAGASYNEQFF. For the CDR3, the DNA is TGTGCCAGCAGCCAGAGGGTAGCGGGAGCCTCCTACAATGAGCAGTTCTTC.

For the CDR3, the DNA is TGTGCCAGCAGTGAATGTGACAGGAGTACTGAAGAGACCCAGTACTTC. Encoded protein: CASSECDRSTEETQYF. The chain carries TRBV25-1 and TRBJ2-5, with D possibly matching TRBD1 (6 bases). The germline V and J ends were trimmed by 1 base and 3 bases, with 15 bases remaining between them. The CDR3 consists of 16 residues. Germline-derived CDR1 and CDR2 are MGHDK and SYGVNS.

The V gene is TRBV29-1, the J gene TRBJ1-2; TRBD1 might be the D (6 bases). CDR3 size: 15 residues. The V end was cut by 7 bases, the J end by 0 bases, with 18 bases between. Germline V gives CDR1 SQVTM, CDR2 ANQGSEA. This CDR3 is CSALPRQDSNYGYTF. CDR3 nucleotide sequence: TGCAGCGCCTTACCGAGACAGGACTCTAACTATGGCTACACCTTC.

This chain uses TRBV9 with TRBJ1-2, with D possibly being TRBD1 (6 bases). The CDR3 spans 16 residues. V was shortened by 3 bases and J by 3 bases, with 18 bases between the two germline ends. Germline-derived CDR1 and CDR2 are SGDLS and YYNGEE. The CDR3 loop reads CASSGGTGFRDYGYTF. CDR3 coding DNA: TGTGCCAGCAGCGGGGGCACAGGGTTTAGAGACTATGGCTACACCTTC.

The rearrangement links TRBV5-3 to TRBJ2-7, with D hard to call. TRBV5-3 is an open reading frame whose function is uncertain. This CDR3 is 11 amino acids long. V lost 4 bases and J lost 3, with 5 bases in between. The CDR3 region is CARSPDYEQYF. CDR3 DNA: TGTGCCAGAAGCCCAGACTACGAGCAGTACTTC.